What follows are 12 T cell receptor beta chains derived from one specimen sequenced in a study of cytomegalovirus exposure and HLA in healthy donors. Primers included in the PCR were 60 Vbeta and 13 Jbeta primers. The data were produced by immunoSEQ multiplex PCR, yet TCRdb's version contains in-frame clones alone and is incomplete. The sample records about 120,000 clones, 55% to 65% being singletons. Input material: PBMCs. The receptors were sampled from a man in his forties in good health and CMV-seropositive.

This sequence joins TRBV11-3 and TRBJ2-3, with a weak D call TRBD2 (6 bases). The CDR3 runs 14 residues. The V end was cut by 5 bases, the J end by 0 bases, with 9 bases between. Germline assignment: CDR1 SGHNT and CDR2 YENEEA. This CDR3 reads CASSAGRSTDTQYF. The CDR3 DNA is TGTGCCAGCAGCGCGGGACGGAGCACAGATACGCAGTATTTT.

This clone was seen a few times. The CDR3 coding sequence is TGTGCCAGCAGCTTAGGTCTTGTCGACAGGGGTAACGAAAAACTGTTTTTT. Protein product: CASSLGLVDRGNEKLFF. V is TRBV7-2 and J is TRBJ1-4; TRBD1 agrees at 8 bases. The CDR3 totals 17 residues. V was clipped by 1 base and J by 8 bases; unmatched bases: 12. The germline CDR1 and CDR2 sequences are SGHTA and FQGNSA.

This clone has more than one count but fewer than ten. The rearrangement joins TRBV5-5 to TRBJ2-3; 8 nucleotides align to TRBD1. The CDR3 runs to 15 residues. The germline CDR1 and CDR2 sequences are SGHKS and YYEKEE (reference sequence). The ends lost 6 bases at V and 3 bases at J; junction bases unmatched: 9. The CDR3 sequence: CASTRTGQETDTQYF. The CDR3 DNA is TGTGCCAGCACCAGAACGGGACAGGAGACAGATACGCAGTATTTT.

This clone was observed a handful of times. The chain links TRBV5-6 to TRBJ2-7, with D perhaps matching TRBD2 (6 bases). V dropped 4 bases and J dropped 3 bases, with 17 bases sitting between them. The CDR3 length is 15 residues. Looked up from germline, CDR1 is SGHDT and CDR2 is YYEEEE. The CDR3 reads CASSQNRRVVYEQYF. CDR3 in DNA: TGTGCCAGCAGCCAGAATAGGAGGGTAGTCTACGAGCAGTACTTC.

Only a few counts were recorded for this clone. The chain employs TRBV10-2 and TRBJ1-2, with no clear D. Germline V gene sequence: CDR1 WSHSY, CDR2 SAAADI. V was cut by 8 bases and J by 4 bases, with 11 bases left in between. The CDR3 loop spans 12 amino acids. The CDR3 region is CASGDPAYGYTF. CDR3 coding DNA: TGCGCCAGCGGAGACCCGGCCTATGGCTACACCTTC.

This clone has only a few counts. The rearrangement links TRBV10-2 to TRBJ2-7; 9 nucleotides match TRBD1. The V gene's germline CDR1 is WSHSY and CDR2 SAAADI. The V segment lost 5 bases and the J segment 3 bases; nucleotides outside the gene matches: 2. This CDR3 has 13 amino acids. The DNA of the CDR3 is TGCGCCAGCAGTTTGACAGGGGGCTACGAGCAGTACTTC. This translates into CASSLTGGYEQYF.

The V gene is TRBV5-6, the J gene TRBJ1-4, with 7 bases fitting TRBD1. Looked up from germline, CDR1 is SGHDT and CDR2 is YYEEEE. Trimming at V came to 3 bases and at J to 10 bases, leaving 6 bases not matched to a gene. The CDR3 is 13 residues long. CDR3 sequence: CASSWLNRGKLFF. The CDR3 nucleotides read TGTGCCAGCAGCTGGCTGAACAGGGGAAAACTGTTTTTT.

This clone was seen once. The V and J genes are TRBV18 and TRBJ1-3; the D is unclear. CDR1 is KGHSH and CDR2 is LQKENI in the germline V gene. This CDR3 comprises 18 residues. The ends were cut back, 4 bases at V and 0 bases at J, with 19 bases in the middle. The CDR3 is CASSRVQRTPNSGNTIYF. The CDR3 region has the DNA TGTGCCAGCTCACGGGTACAGCGGACTCCCAACTCTGGAAACACCATATATTTT.

This clone was counted a few times. The gene calls are TRBV4-2 and TRBJ1-1, with D tentatively TRBD1 (5 bases). This CDR3 region has 14 residues. Trimming took off 0 bases at V and 6 bases at J, with 11 bases between the two ends. The germline V gene encodes CDR1 LGHNA and CDR2 YNFKEQ. The DNA of the CDR3 is TGTGCCAGCAGCCAAGACAGGGTGACCCCTGAAGCTTTCTTT. Translated: CASSQDRVTPEAFF.

This rearrangement joins TRBV5-1 to TRBJ2-1, with a possible D match to TRBD2 (5 bases). This CDR3 spans 16 amino acids. V lost 0 bases to trimming and J lost 0 bases, with 10 bases between them. Per the germline V gene, CDR1 is SGHRS and CDR2 is YFSETQ. The CDR3 coding sequence is TGCGCCAGCAGCTTGGGACTACGCAGCTCCTACAATGAGCAGTTCTTC. It yields the protein CASSLGLRSSYNEQFF.

The sample holds one count of this clone. J is TRBJ1-5 and V is TRBV19; D possibly corresponds to TRBD1 (6 bases). This CDR3 contains 17 residues. CDR1 and CDR2 (germline): LNHDA, SQIVND (reference sequence). Trimming removed 5 bases at V and 6 bases at J, with 23 bases between. The CDR3 DNA reads as TGTGCCAGTAGTCTATGGACAGTGAGTACGGGAGGTCAGCCCCAGCATTTT. Translation gives CASSLWTVSTGGQPQHF. The variable domain in full, completed from reference TRBV19 and TRBJ1-5, reads DGGITQSPKYLFRKEGQNVTLSCEQNLNHDAMYWYRQDPGQGLRLIYYSQIVNDFQKGDIAEGYSVSREKKESFPLTVTSAQKNPTAFYLCASSLWTVSTGGQPQHFGDGTRLSIL.

This clone was observed a handful of times. The chain links TRBV7-9 to TRBJ2-1; 8 nucleotides match TRBD1. The V and J ends lost 3 bases and 5 bases, in that order; junction bases with no gene match: 9. This CDR3 spans 16 amino acids. Per the germline V gene, CDR1 is SEHNR and CDR2 is FQNEAQ (reference sequence). CDR3: CASSFNWGRGHNEQFF. The CDR3 nucleotides are TGTGCCAGCAGCTTTAATTGGGGCAGGGGGCACAATGAGCAGTTCTTC.